The clone carrying this T cell receptor (beta chain) was observed a few times. What it binds is not known. This sample is part of a study of immune heterogeneity within non-small cell lung tumors. At the level of the study: Of the tumors, several were squamous cell, approximately 10 non-squamous, and 1 not otherwise specified. Study findings and constraints: T-cell clonality in a given local region correlated moderately yet significantly with the local tumor mutational burden (R around 0.35). Each patient's tumor sites shared recurring identical dominant CDR3 beta clonotypes, and individual sites also carried their own high-frequency clones.

Genomic DNA extracted from bulk tumor tissue served as template. A total of 550 to 650 ng was used per sample. Every primary tumor yielded several biopsies, spaced far apart, that were taken during surgery. Each patient presented with untreated, newly diagnosed non-small cell lung cancer and received curative surgery. Patients with newly diagnosed non-small cell lung cancer who underwent surgery with curative intent served as donors. In germline, CDR1 is MNHNS, CDR2 SASEGT. There are 14 residues in the CDR3. V was shortened by 0 bases and J by 11 bases, with 16 bases between the two germline ends. A multiplex PCR containing 32 V primers and 13 J primers was used to amplify TCR beta CDR3. TCRdb called the multiplex PCR reads again in MiXCR, with one record for every CDR3 protein. The data hold 2,500 to 3,000 distinct CDR3 sequences, with approximately 24% observed a single time.

Sequences were obtained from lung tumor tissue. The origin of this receptor is a female donor with non-small cell lung cancer. The V gene is TRBV6-1, the J gene TRBJ1-1; D is uncertain. This CDR3 reads CASSEARRANGAFF. As DNA, the CDR3 is TGTGCCAGCAGTGAAGCGAGGCGTGCCAACGGGGCTTTCTTT.